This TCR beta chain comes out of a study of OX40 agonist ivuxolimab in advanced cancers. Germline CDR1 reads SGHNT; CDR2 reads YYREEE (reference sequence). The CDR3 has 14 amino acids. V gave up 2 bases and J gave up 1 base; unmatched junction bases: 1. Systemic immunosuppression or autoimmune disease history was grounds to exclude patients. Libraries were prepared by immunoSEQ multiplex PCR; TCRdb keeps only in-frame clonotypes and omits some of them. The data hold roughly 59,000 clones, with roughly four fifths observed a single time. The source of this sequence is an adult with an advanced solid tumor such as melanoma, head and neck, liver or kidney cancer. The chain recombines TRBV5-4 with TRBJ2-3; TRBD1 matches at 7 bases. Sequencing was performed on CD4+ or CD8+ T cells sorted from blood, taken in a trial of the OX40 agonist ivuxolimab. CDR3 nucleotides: TGTGCCAGCAGCTTCGGACAGGGCACAGATACGCAGTATTTT. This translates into CASSFGQGTDTQYF.